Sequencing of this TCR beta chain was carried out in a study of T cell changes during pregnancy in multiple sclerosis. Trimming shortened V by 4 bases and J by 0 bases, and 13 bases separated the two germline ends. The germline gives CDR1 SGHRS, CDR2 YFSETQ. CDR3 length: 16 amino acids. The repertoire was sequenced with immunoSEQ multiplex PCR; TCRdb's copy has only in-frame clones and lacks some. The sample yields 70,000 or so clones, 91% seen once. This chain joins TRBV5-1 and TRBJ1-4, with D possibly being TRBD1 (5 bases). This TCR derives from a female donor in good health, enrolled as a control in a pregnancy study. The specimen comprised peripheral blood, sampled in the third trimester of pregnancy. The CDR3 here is CASSLSGAATNEKLFF. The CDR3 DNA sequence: TGCGCCAGCAGCCTCTCTGGGGCCGCAACTAATGAAAAACTGTTTTTT. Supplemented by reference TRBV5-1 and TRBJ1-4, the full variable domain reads KAGVTQTPRYLIKTRGQQVTLSCSPISGHRSVSWYQQTPGQGLQFLFEYFSETQRNKGNFPGRFSGRQFSNSRSEMNVSTLELGDSALYLCASSLSGAATNEKLFFGSGTQLSVL.